The 20 T cell receptor beta chains in this list originate from one sample, sequenced in a study of blood T cells in healthy people across ages. Primed by a sample-barcoded 5' primer and a J-beta primer mix, a second PCR proceeded for about 6 to 11 cycles. MiXCR, run by TCRdb on the 5' RACE reads, gives a single entry per CDR3 protein. The data show roughly 1.4 million distinct CDR3 sequences, around 59% seen once. Sequenced: blood. The receptor source for this set is a man aged 18 to 30 in good health.

The chain employs TRBV6-5 and TRBJ2-1, with a possible D match to TRBD2 (6 bases). The CDR3 extends over 15 amino acids. Deletions cut 2 bases from V and 5 bases from J, with 13 bases between. The germline V gene has CDR1 MNHEY and CDR2 SVGAGI. The CDR3 protein is CASSYRGTPNNEQFF. In DNA form, the CDR3 reads TGTGCCAGCAGTTACCGCGGGACTCCAAACAATGAGCAGTTCTTC.

The chain employs TRBV4-1 and TRBJ1-5, with D tentatively TRBD1 (5 bases). Trimming stripped 1 base from V and 5 bases from J, with 9 bases between. The germline CDR1 and CDR2 sequences are MGHRA and YSYEKL. The CDR3 has 14 residues. The CDR3 loop is CASSQVTGDQPQHF. CDR3 bases: TGCGCCAGCAGCCAAGTTACAGGTGATCAGCCCCAGCATTTT.

This chain links TRBV29-1 with TRBJ2-5; D possibly corresponds to TRBD2 (5 bases). Germline V lookup: CDR1 SQVTM, CDR2 ANQGSEA. Trimming took off 7 bases at V and 11 bases at J, with 17 bases between the two ends. The CDR3 runs to 11 residues. The CDR3 sequence is CSASGLDEQYF. The CDR3 nucleotides are TGCAGCGCATCGGGGTTGGATGAGCAGTACTTC.

The chain recombines TRBV3-1 with TRBJ1-1; D is undetermined. The germline V gene encodes CDR1 LGHDT and CDR2 YNNKEL (reference sequence). The CDR3 is 12 residues long. V was trimmed by 1 base and J by 7 bases, leaving 7 bases between them. The CDR3 nucleotides read TGTGCCAGCAGCCAAGTCCGGGGTGAAGCTTTCTTT. This sequence encodes CASSQVRGEAFF.

V gene TRBV29-1 combines with J gene TRBJ2-1; TRBD1 aligns across 9 bases. CDR3 size: 12 residues. Germline V lookup: CDR1 SQVTM, CDR2 ANQGSEA. The trim removed 8 bases at V and 7 bases at J, leaving 6 bases unmatched. The CDR3 region has the DNA TGCAGCCCCTGGACAGGGGTGAATGAGCAGTTCTTC. It codes for CSPWTGVNEQFF.

This clonotype has more than one count but fewer than ten. The chain employs TRBV21-1 and TRBJ2-5; the table's D call, TRBD2, has no DNA check behind it. TRBV21-1 represents a pseudogene. The CDR3 totals 15 residues. CDR3: CASSHILASQETQYF. DNA for the CDR3: TGTGCCAGCAGCCACATCCTAGCATCCCAAGAGACCCAGTACTTC.

This clonotype was seen repeatedly, ten times or more. The gene calls are TRBV7-2 and TRBJ2-3; D not resolved. CDR1 SGHTA and CDR2 FQGNSA come from the germline V gene. Trimming stripped 1 base from V and 1 base from J, with 3 bases between. The CDR3 length is 13 residues. CDR3 sequence (DNA): TGTGCCAGCAGCTTAGTTGGCACAGATACGCAGTATTTT. Residues: CASSLVGTDTQYF. The entire variable domain, with the rest obtained from reference TRBV7-2 and TRBJ2-3, is as follows: GAGVSQSPSNKVTEKGKDVELRCDPISGHTALYWYRQSLGQGLEFLIYFQGNSAPDKSGLPSDRFSAERTGGSVSTLTIQRTQQEDSAVYLCASSLVGTDTQYFGPGTRLTVL.

The gene calls are TRBV9 and TRBJ2-3; either TRBD1 or TRBD2 may supply D (5 bases each). The CDR3 length is 14 residues. V was trimmed by 2 bases and J by 6 bases, leaving 13 bases between them. Germline loops: CDR1 SGDLS, CDR2 YYNGEE. For the CDR3, the DNA is TGTGCCAGCAGCGTCTGGGGGAGTCGGGATACGCAGTATTTT. Its protein product is CASSVWGSRDTQYF.

The chain combines TRBV6-2 or TRBV6-3 with TRBJ1-5; D perhaps matches TRBD1 (6 bases). CDR1 and CDR2 from the germline V gene are MNHEY and SVGEGT. There are 20 residues in the CDR3. Trimming removed 6 bases at V and 0 bases at J, with 27 bases between. The CDR3: CASSHPDSPIRADSNQPQHF. The CDR3 coding sequence is TGTGCCAGCAGCCACCCGGACAGCCCGATCCGCGCAGATAGCAATCAGCCCCAGCATTTT.

The chain joins TRBV27 to TRBJ1-4; unclear D gene. The ends were cut back, 1 base at V and 1 base at J, with 10 bases in the middle. This CDR3 is 16 amino acids long. CDR1 is MNHEY, CDR2 SMNVEV, per germline (reference sequence). DNA for the CDR3: TGTGCCAGCAGTTTATACACCGCAGGAACTAATGAAAAACTGTTTTTT. Translation: CASSLYTAGTNEKLFF.

This chain links TRBV24-1 with TRBJ2-3; TRBD1 is a possible D gene (6 bases). From germline, CDR1 is KGHDR and CDR2 SFDVKD. Trimming removed 7 bases from V and 5 bases from J, with 12 bases in between. CDR3 length equals 13 residues. The CDR3 bases are TGTGCCACCAGCCATCTGACAGGAGATACGCAGTATTTT. It yields the protein CATSHLTGDTQYF.

This clonotype was counted between two and nine times. The chain joins TRBV9 to TRBJ2-3, with D possibly matching TRBD2 (5 bases). Trimming left V 0 bases short and J 1 base short, with 9 bases between. Germline CDR1 and CDR2: SGDLS and YYNGEE. This CDR3 comprises 15 residues. CDR3 in amino acids: CASSVVDSGTDTQYF. Written as DNA, the CDR3 is TGTGCCAGCAGCGTAGTCGATAGCGGCACAGATACGCAGTATTTT.

A few counts support this clonotype. The J gene is TRBJ2-3, the V gene TRBV24-1; 9 nucleotides align to TRBD1. Germline values: CDR1 KGHDR, CDR2 SFDVKD. V shed 0 bases, J shed 4 bases, and the junction held 10 bases outside the gene matches. CDR3 size: 18 residues. The CDR3 DNA follows: TGTGCCACCAGTGATTTGGACCTGGGGACAGGGTTTCCAGATACGCAGTATTTT. It specifies CATSDLDLGTGFPDTQYF.

V gene TRBV5-1 combines with J gene TRBJ1-1; 8 nucleotides agree with TRBD1. Trimming cost V 3 bases and J 5 bases; bases outside gene matches: 9. The germline V gene encodes CDR1 SGHRS and CDR2 YFSETQ. The CDR3 contains 15 residues. The CDR3, as DNA: TGCGCCAGCAGCTCAACGACAGGGGCGGCGACTGAAGCTTTCTTT. Translation gives CASSSTTGAATEAFF.

This chain uses TRBV27 with TRBJ1-6; D gene unclear. In germline, CDR1 is MNHEY, CDR2 SMNVEV (reference sequence). Trimming shortened V by 11 bases and J by 10 bases, and 24 bases separated the two germline ends. CDR3 length: 15 residues. CDR3 amino acids: CAALSAGRIRSPLHF. Here the CDR3 DNA reads TGTGCCGCACTCTCGGCGGGGAGAATACGGTCACCCCTCCACTTT.

In regard to this clonotype: Its ends do not fully match the called genes, so a read error is possible. The chain's CDR3 is CASSQGDSSDEQYF. The DNA for the CDR3 is TGCGCCAGCAGCCAAGGTGACAGCTCCGACGAGCAGTACTTC. This rearrangement joins TRBV4-1 to TRBJ2-7; tentatively, D is TRBD1 (5 bases). The CDR3 consists of 14 residues. Germline V lookup: CDR1 MGHRA, CDR2 YSYEKL.

V is TRBV10-3 and J is TRBJ2-7; 9 positions agree with TRBD1. The V and J ends lost 2 bases and 5 bases, in that order; junction bases with no gene match: 7. The CDR3 extends over 15 amino acids. The V gene's germline CDR1 is ENHRY and CDR2 SYGVKD. CDR3 sequence reads: CAISEARDRDDEQYF. The CDR3 nucleotides are TGTGCCATCAGTGAGGCTCGGGACAGGGATGACGAGCAGTACTTC.

The rearrangement uses TRBV4-1 and TRBJ2-2; D not certain. Germline V CDR1 and CDR2: MGHRA, YSYEKL. Trimming removed 3 bases from V and 1 base from J, with 12 bases in between. The CDR3 has 16 residues. CDR3 DNA: TGCGCCAGCAGCCATCAACCTACGGAGAACACCGGGGAGCTGTTTTTT. Protein product: CASSHQPTENTGELFF.

The chain recombines TRBV6-5 with TRBJ1-2, with a possible D match to TRBD1 (5 bases). Trimming pared 5 bases from V and 4 bases from J, leaving 14 bases between. This CDR3 has 14 residues. Per the germline V gene, CDR1 is MNHEY and CDR2 is SVGAGI. As DNA, the CDR3 is TGTGCCAGCAGTATTACGGCGGGGGGCTATGGCTACACCTTC. It specifies CASSITAGGYGYTF.

V is TRBV27 and J is TRBJ1-4; D gene ambiguous. The V gene's germline CDR1 is MNHEY and CDR2 SMNVEV (reference sequence). This CDR3 has 14 amino acids. V lost 6 bases to trimming and J lost 8 bases, with 16 bases between them. The CDR3 sequence is CASSYQQGEEKLFF. For the CDR3, the DNA is TGTGCCAGCAGCTACCAGCAAGGCGAAGAAAAACTGTTTTTT. The complete variable domain, with remaining parts taken from reference TRBV27 and TRBJ1-4, reads EAQVTQNPRYLITVTGKKLTVTCSQNMNHEYMSWYRQDPGLGLRQIYYSMNVEVTDKGDVPEGYKVSRKEKRNFPLILESPSPNQTSLYFCASSYQQGEEKLFFGSGTQLSVL.